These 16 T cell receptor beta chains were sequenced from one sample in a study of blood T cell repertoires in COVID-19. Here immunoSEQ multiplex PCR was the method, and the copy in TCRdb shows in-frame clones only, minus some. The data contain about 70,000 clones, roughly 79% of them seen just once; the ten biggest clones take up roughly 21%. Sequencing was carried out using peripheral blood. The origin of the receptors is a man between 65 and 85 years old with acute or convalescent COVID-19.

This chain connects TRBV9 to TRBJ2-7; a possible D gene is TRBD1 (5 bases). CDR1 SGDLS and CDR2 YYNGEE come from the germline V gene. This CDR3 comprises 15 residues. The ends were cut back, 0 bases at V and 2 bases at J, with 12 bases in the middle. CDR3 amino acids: CASSVADSRAYEQYF. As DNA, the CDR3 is TGTGCCAGCAGCGTAGCTGACAGCCGGGCCTACGAGCAGTACTTC.

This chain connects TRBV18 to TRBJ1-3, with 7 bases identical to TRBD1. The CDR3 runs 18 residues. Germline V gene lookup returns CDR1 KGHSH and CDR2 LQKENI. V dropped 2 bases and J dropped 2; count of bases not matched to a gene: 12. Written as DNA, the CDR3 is TGTGCCAGCTCACCATCCCCAGGCGGACAGGTGACTGGAAACACCATATATTTT. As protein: CASSPSPGGQVTGNTIYF. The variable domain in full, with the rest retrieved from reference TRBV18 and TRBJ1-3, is NAGVMQNPRHLVRRRGQEARLRCSPMKGHSHVYWYRQLPEEGLKFMVYLQKENIIDESGMPKERFSAEFPKEGPSILRIQQVVRGDSAAYFCASSPSPGGQVTGNTIYFGEGSWLTVV.

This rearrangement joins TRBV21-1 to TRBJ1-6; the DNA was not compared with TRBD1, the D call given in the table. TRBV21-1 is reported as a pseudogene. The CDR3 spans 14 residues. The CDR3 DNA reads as TGTGCCAGCAGCAAATTTCTCCAGGGGTCACCCCTCCACTTT. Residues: CASSKFLQGSPLHF.

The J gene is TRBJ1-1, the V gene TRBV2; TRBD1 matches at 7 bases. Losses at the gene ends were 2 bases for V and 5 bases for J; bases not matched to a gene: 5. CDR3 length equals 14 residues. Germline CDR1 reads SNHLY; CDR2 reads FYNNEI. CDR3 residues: CASSESAGGTEAFF. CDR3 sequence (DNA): TGTGCCAGCAGTGAATCGGCAGGGGGTACTGAAGCTTTCTTT.

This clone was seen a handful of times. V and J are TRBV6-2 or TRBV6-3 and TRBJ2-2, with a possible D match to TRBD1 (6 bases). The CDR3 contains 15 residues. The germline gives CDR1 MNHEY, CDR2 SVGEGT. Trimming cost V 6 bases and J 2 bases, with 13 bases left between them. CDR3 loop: CASSQDSFNTGELFF. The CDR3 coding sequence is TGTGCCAGCAGCCAGGACAGCTTTAACACCGGGGAGCTGTTTTTT.

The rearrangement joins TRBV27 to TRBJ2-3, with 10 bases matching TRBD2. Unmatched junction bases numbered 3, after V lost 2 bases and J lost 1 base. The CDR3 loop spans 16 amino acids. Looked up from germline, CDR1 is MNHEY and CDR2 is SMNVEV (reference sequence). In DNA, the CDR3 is TGTGCCAGCAGTTTACTAGCGGGAGAGCGCACAGATACGCAGTATTTT. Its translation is CASSLLAGERTDTQYF.

CDR3: CASRGTGSYNEQFF. The CDR3, as DNA: TGTGCCAGCAGGGGAACGGGGAGCTACAATGAGCAGTTCTTC. This chain connects TRBV28 to TRBJ2-1; TRBD2 is a possible D gene (5 bases). The V end lost 6 bases, the J end lost 3 bases, and 12 bases lay between the germline ends. CDR1 and CDR2 (germline): MDHEN, SYDVKM. CDR3 length: 14 amino acids.

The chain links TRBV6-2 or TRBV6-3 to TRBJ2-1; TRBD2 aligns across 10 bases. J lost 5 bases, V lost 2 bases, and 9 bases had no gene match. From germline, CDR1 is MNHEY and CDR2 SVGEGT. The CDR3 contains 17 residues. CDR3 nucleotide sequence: TGTGCCAGCAGTTACCCCTTAGCGGGAGGCCCCAACAATGAGCAGTTCTTC. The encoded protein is CASSYPLAGGPNNEQFF.

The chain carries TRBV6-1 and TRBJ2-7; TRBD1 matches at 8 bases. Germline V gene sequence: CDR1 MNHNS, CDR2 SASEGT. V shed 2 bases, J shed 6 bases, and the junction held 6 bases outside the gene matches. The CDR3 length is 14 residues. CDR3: CASSERDRLSEQYF. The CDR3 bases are TGTGCCAGCAGTGAAAGGGACAGGCTCTCCGAGCAGTACTTC.

The CDR3 is CASSPVWSRRAYEQYF. DNA for the CDR3: TGTGCCAGCTCACCGGTTTGGTCCCGTCGGGCCTACGAGCAGTACTTC. The chain is built from TRBV18 and TRBJ2-7; D not certain. Germline values: CDR1 KGHSH, CDR2 LQKENI. Between the trimmed V and J ends, which lost 3 bases and 2 bases, there was a span of 17 bases. The CDR3 extends over 16 amino acids.

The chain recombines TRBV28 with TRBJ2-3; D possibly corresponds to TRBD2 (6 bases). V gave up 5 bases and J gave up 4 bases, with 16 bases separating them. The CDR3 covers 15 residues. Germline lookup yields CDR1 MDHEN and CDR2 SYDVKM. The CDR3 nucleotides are TGTGCCAGCAGTCGGGCGGGGTTTGGCGCAGATACGCAGTATTTT. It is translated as CASSRAGFGADTQYF.

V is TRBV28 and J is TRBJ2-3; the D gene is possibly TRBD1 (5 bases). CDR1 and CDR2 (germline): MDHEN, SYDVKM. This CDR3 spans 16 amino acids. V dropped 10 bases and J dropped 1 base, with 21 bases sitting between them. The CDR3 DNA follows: TGTGCCACCCTGGGGCATAGACTCATTCGCACAGATACGCAGTATTTT. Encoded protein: CATLGHRLIRTDTQYF. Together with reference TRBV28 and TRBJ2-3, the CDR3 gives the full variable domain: DVKVTQSSRYLVKRTGEKVFLECVQDMDHENMFWYRQDPGLGLRLIYFSYDVKMKEKGDIPEGYSVSREKKERFSLILESASTNQTSMYLCATLGHRLIRTDTQYFGPGTRLTVL.

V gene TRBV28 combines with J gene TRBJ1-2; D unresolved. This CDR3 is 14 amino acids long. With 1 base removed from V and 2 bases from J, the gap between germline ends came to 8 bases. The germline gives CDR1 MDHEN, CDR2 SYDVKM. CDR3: CASSLYGPNYGYTF. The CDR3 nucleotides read TGTGCCAGCAGTTTATATGGGCCCAACTATGGCTACACCTTC.

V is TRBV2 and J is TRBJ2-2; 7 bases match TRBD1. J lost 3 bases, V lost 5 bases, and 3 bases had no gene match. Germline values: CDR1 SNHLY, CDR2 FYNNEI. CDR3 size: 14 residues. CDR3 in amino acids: CASSRDSYTGELFF. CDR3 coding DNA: TGTGCCAGCAGTCGGGACAGTTACACCGGGGAGCTGTTTTTT.

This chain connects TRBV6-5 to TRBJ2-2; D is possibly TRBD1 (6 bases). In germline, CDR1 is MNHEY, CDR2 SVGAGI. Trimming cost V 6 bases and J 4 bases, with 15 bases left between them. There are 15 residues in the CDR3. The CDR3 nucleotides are TGTGCCAGCAGGCGGCAGGGGCTGGCCACCGGGGAGCTGTTTTTT. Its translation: CASRRQGLATGELFF.

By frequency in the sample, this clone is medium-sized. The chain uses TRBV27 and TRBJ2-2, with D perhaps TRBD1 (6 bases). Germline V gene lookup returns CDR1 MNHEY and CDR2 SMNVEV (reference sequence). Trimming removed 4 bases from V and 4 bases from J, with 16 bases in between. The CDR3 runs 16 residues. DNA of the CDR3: TGTGCCAGCAGTTCTTTGGGGGACATTCTCACCGGGGAGCTGTTTTTT. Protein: CASSSLGDILTGELFF.